The 14 T cell receptor beta chains below come from one sample, sequenced in a study of blood T cell repertoires in COVID-19. Sequencing was performed with immunoSEQ multiplex PCR; in TCRdb, only in-frame clones are kept and a portion is missing. The table has about 250,000 clones, roughly 88% seen once. Input material: peripheral blood. These receptor sequences come from a man older than 75 with acute or convalescent COVID-19.

This clone came up a few times. The chain's CDR3 is CASRQGPNTGELFF. CDR3 sequence (DNA): TGTGCCAGTCGACAGGGGCCGAACACCGGGGAGCTGTTTTTT. The rearrangement joins TRBV14 to TRBJ2-2; 8 bases are a match to TRBD1. CDR1 and CDR2 from the germline V gene are SGHDN and FVKESK. The length of the CDR3 is 14 residues. The J segment lost 0 bases and the V segment lost 9 bases, leaving 3 bases of the junction unmatched. The full variable domain, its missing parts supplied by reference TRBV14 and TRBJ2-2, is EAGVTQFPSHSVIEKGQTVTLRCDPISGHDNLYWYRRVMGKEIKFLLHFVKESKQDESGMPNNRFLAERTGGTYSTLKVQPAELEDSGVYFCASRQGPNTGELFFGEGSRLTVL.

The chain combines TRBV19 with TRBJ2-6, with 8 bases fitting TRBD1. After removal of 4 bases from V and 0 bases from J, the junction contained 5 bases not matched to a gene. Germline V gene data show CDR1 as LNHDA and CDR2 as SQIVND (reference sequence). The CDR3 covers 17 residues. DNA of the CDR3: TGTGCCAGTAGTACCCGGGACAGGCTCTCTGGGGCCAACGTCCTGACTTTC. It codes for CASSTRDRLSGANVLTF.

V is TRBV25-1 and J is TRBJ1-2; 11 nucleotides line up with TRBD1. With 3 bases clipped from V and 5 bases from J, the junction kept 8 bases outside the gene matches. CDR3 size: 16 residues. Germline CDR1 MGHDK, CDR2 SYGVNS. The CDR3: CASSDRVGQGAYGYTF. CDR3 nucleotides: TGTGCCAGCAGTGACCGAGTAGGACAGGGGGCGTATGGCTACACCTTC.

The V and J genes are TRBV5-1 and TRBJ2-3; 12 bases match TRBD2. CDR3 size: 16 residues. Germline-derived CDR1 and CDR2 are SGHRS and YFSETQ. Germline trimming cut 4 bases from V and 6 bases from J; bases unmatched to any gene: 9. The DNA of the CDR3 is TGCGCCAGCAGCCCCGAGCTAGCGGGGGGGTCTGATACGCAGTATTTT. Translation: CASSPELAGGSDTQYF. The whole variable domain, remainder taken from reference TRBV5-1 and TRBJ2-3, is KAGVTQTPRYLIKTRGQQVTLSCSPISGHRSVSWYQQTPGQGLQFLFEYFSETQRNKGNFPGRFSGRQFSNSRSEMNVSTLELGDSALYLCASSPELAGGSDTQYFGPGTRLTVL.

The chain carries TRBV6-6 and TRBJ1-3, with 8 bases matching TRBD1. The V gene end was trimmed by 4 bases and the J gene end by 3 bases; junction bases not matched to a gene: 5. The CDR3 is 15 amino acids. Germline CDR1 is MNHNY and CDR2 is SVGAGI (reference sequence). DNA of the CDR3: TGTGCCAGCAGTTCCAGGGGGCCCGGTGGAAACACCATATATTTT. Its translation is CASSSRGPGGNTIYF.

The chain combines TRBV29-1 with TRBJ2-3, with TRBD2 matching 9 bases. The CDR3 totals 13 residues. J gave up 4 bases and V 3 bases, and 2 bases lay outside the gene matches. Germline lookup yields CDR1 SQVTM and CDR2 ANQGSEA. DNA of the CDR3: TGCAGCGTTGAGGCGGGAGGGCCAGATACGCAGTATTTT. This encodes CSVEAGGPDTQYF.

To note about this clone: Other DNA sequences within the sample encode an identical CDR3. This chain uses TRBV5-6 with TRBJ2-5, with 7 bases identical to TRBD1. The germline CDR1 and CDR2 sequences are SGHDT and YYEEEE. The CDR3 runs to 14 residues. J lost 2 bases, V lost 4 bases, and 5 bases had no gene match. The CDR3 reads CASSPTGVQETQYF. As DNA, the CDR3 is TGTGCCAGCAGCCCAACAGGGGTTCAAGAGACCCAGTACTTC.

This clone was counted once. The chain joins TRBV5-1 to TRBJ2-5, with a weak D call TRBD1 (5 bases). CDR1 is SGHRS, CDR2 YFSETQ, per germline. This CDR3 contains 13 residues. Trimming shortened V by 0 bases and J by 5 bases, and 8 bases separated the two germline ends. The CDR3 DNA follows: TGCGCCAGCAGCTTGGGACAGACGGAGACCCAGTACTTC. Protein: CASSLGQTETQYF.

The chain employs TRBV2 and TRBJ1-5; D call uncertain. Per germline, CDR1 SNHLY and CDR2 FYNNEI. The CDR3 is 16 amino acids. Between the trimmed V and J ends, which lost 5 bases and 3 bases, there was a span of 17 bases. The CDR3 here is CASSNLSPGLNQPQHF. The CDR3 coding sequence is TGTGCCAGCAGTAATCTTTCCCCAGGTCTCAATCAGCCCCAGCATTTT.

This chain joins TRBV6-5 and TRBJ2-5, with a tentative D call TRBD2 (5 bases). The CDR3 length is 15 residues. The V end was cut by 5 bases, the J end by 1 base, with 14 bases between. Looked up from germline, CDR1 is MNHEY and CDR2 is SVGAGI. DNA of the CDR3: TGTGCCAGCAGTCCCAGGACTCTCCTCCAAGAGACCCAGTACTTC. Its protein product is CASSPRTLLQETQYF.

The chain carries TRBV7-2 and TRBJ1-4, with 10 bases fitting TRBD1. Losses at the gene ends were 4 bases for V and 8 bases for J; bases not matched to a gene: 4. The CDR3 spans 14 residues. CDR1 is SGHTA, CDR2 FQGNSA, per germline. As DNA, the CDR3 is TGTGCCAGCAGCTGGGACAGGGGAGACGAAAAACTGTTTTTT. The encoded protein is CASSWDRGDEKLFF.

The chain carries TRBV28 and TRBJ1-1; D unclear. Germline CDR1 and CDR2: MDHEN and SYDVKM. V was clipped by 5 bases and J by 2 bases, with 18 bases between them. The CDR3 has 16 residues. In DNA form, the CDR3 reads TGTGCCAGCAGTCCCATGGGAGCGGTGGATAACACTGAAGCTTTCTTT. Protein: CASSPMGAVDNTEAFF.

The rearrangement links TRBV11-3 to TRBJ2-3, with D possibly TRBD2 on 5 matching bases. Between the trimmed V and J ends, which lost 5 bases and 2 bases, there was a span of 20 bases. This CDR3 spans 17 amino acids. Germline V gene sequence: CDR1 SGHNT, CDR2 YENEEA. The CDR3 DNA is TGTGCCAGCAGCCTACTCTGCTCGGAGGTTTCCACAGATACGCAGTATTTT. This codes for CASSLLCSEVSTDTQYF.

The chain links TRBV18 to TRBJ1-2, with 9 bases fitting TRBD1. J lost 2 bases, V lost 6 bases, and 13 bases had no gene match. Germline assignment: CDR1 KGHSH and CDR2 LQKENI. The CDR3 has 17 residues. As DNA, the CDR3 is TGTGCCAGCTCCTTACTCCCAAGGACAGGGGAGAACTATGGCTACACCTTC. Protein: CASSLLPRTGENYGYTF.